The 21 T cell receptor beta chains in this list originate from one sample, sequenced in a study of cytotoxic CD8 clonotypes in ibrutinib-treated CLL. The protocol was immunoSEQ multiplex PCR, while the TCRdb copy is restricted to in-frame clones and leaves out a portion. The table has about 130,000 clones, over 75% seen once. This specimen consisted of PBMCs, obtained after 24 months of ibrutinib treatment. The receptors come from a human donor with chronic lymphocytic leukemia.

This chain joins TRBV7-3 and TRBJ1-6; D gene unclear. Trimming took off 4 bases at V and 7 bases at J, with 14 bases between the two ends. The germline V gene has CDR1 SGHTA and CDR2 FQGTGA. This CDR3 is built from 15 residues. The CDR3 coding sequence is TGTGCCAGCAGCTCCCTGTCGAGACGGAATTCACCCCTCCACTTT. Amino acid sequence: CASSSLSRRNSPLHF.

This chain links TRBV10-3 with TRBJ1-1, with D tentatively TRBD1 (5 bases). Germline assignment: CDR1 ENHRY and CDR2 SYGVKD. CDR3 size: 13 residues. V lost 2 bases and J lost 6, with 10 bases in between. The CDR3 sequence: CAISEGALSEAFF. The CDR3 DNA is TGTGCCATCAGTGAGGGGGCGTTATCTGAAGCTTTCTTT.

The rearrangement joins TRBV7-7 to TRBJ2-7, with 9 bases that match TRBD1. CDR3 length: 14 residues. J gave up 2 bases and V 5 bases, and 4 bases lay outside the gene matches. CDR1 and CDR2 (germline): SSHAT, FNYEAQ (reference sequence). The CDR3 spells CASSPGQGTYEQYF. CDR3 in DNA: TGTGCCAGCAGCCCGGGACAGGGTACCTACGAGCAGTACTTC. Complete variable domain (other parts from reference TRBV7-7 and TRBJ2-7): GAGVSQSPRYKVTKRGQDVTLRCDPISSHATLYWYQQALGQGPEFLTYFNYEAQPDKSGLPSDRFSAERPEGSISTLTIQRTEQRDSAMYRCASSPGQGTYEQYFGPGTRLTVT.

The chain recombines TRBV7-2 with TRBJ2-3, with D maybe TRBD1 (5 bases). The V and J ends lost 5 bases and 0 bases respectively, with 12 bases between them. The length of the CDR3 is 15 residues. Germline V gene sequence: CDR1 SGHTA, CDR2 FQGNSA. The CDR3 protein is CASSRQLSSTDTQYF. CDR3 bases: TGTGCCAGCAGCCGACAGCTATCTAGCACAGATACGCAGTATTTT.

The CDR3 region has the DNA TGTGCCAGCAGCCAAAGCCGCGGCTCGGCCGGTAACGAAAAACTGTTTTTT. It codes for CASSQSRGSAGNEKLFF. The chain links TRBV9 to TRBJ1-4; no clear D gene. Trimming left V 4 bases short and J 8 bases short, with 24 bases between. Per germline, CDR1 SGDLS and CDR2 YYNGEE. This CDR3 comprises 17 residues.

This clone came up once. The rearrangement links TRBV2 to TRBJ2-3, with 7 positions matching TRBD1. The junction had 4 bases not matched to a gene; V was cut back by 5 bases and J by 5 bases. The length of the CDR3 is 13 residues. Looked up from germline, CDR1 is SNHLY and CDR2 is FYNNEI. CDR3 DNA: TGTGCCAGCAGTATCACAGGGGTAGATACGCAGTATTTT. Protein sequence: CASSITGVDTQYF.

This rearrangement joins TRBV27 to TRBJ1-2; D not resolved. The CDR3 totals 15 residues. Trimming stripped 7 bases from V and 5 bases from J, with 20 bases between. CDR1 is MNHEY and CDR2 is SMNVEV in the germline V gene (reference sequence). The CDR3 DNA reads TGTGCCAGCACCACAAGTGGATTTTTAGGGTATGGCTACACCTTC. Its protein product is CASTTSGFLGYGYTF.

The chain is built from TRBV10-3 and TRBJ2-1, with TRBD2 matching over 11 bases. J lost 9 bases, V lost 0 bases, and 4 bases had no gene match. The CDR3 sequence is 15 residues long. Germline V lookup: CDR1 ENHRY, CDR2 SYGVKD. CDR3 DNA: TGTGCCATCAGTGAGTCGACTAGCGGGAAGATTGAGCAGTTCTTC. Protein product: CAISESTSGKIEQFF.

The chain recombines TRBV5-1 with TRBJ2-1; 9 bases map to TRBD1. CDR1 is SGHRS, CDR2 YFSETQ, per germline. The CDR3 is made up of 15 amino acids. V lost 0 bases to trimming and J lost 7 bases; unmatched junction nucleotides: 5. CDR3 residues: CASSLDRGRGNEQFF. CDR3 in DNA: TGCGCCAGCAGCTTGGACAGGGGGCGCGGAAATGAGCAGTTCTTC.

The rearrangement uses TRBV7-2 and TRBJ2-7; D unresolved. Germline V lookup: CDR1 SGHTA, CDR2 FQGNSA. This CDR3 spans 12 amino acids. Trimming pared 0 bases from V and 3 bases from J, leaving 3 bases between. Here the CDR3 reads CASSLAHYEQYF. In DNA form, the CDR3 reads TGTGCCAGCAGCTTAGCCCACTACGAGCAGTACTTC.

The chain joins TRBV19 to TRBJ1-2, with unresolved D. In germline, CDR1 is LNHDA, CDR2 SQIVND (reference sequence). There are 14 residues in the CDR3. V dropped 4 bases and J dropped 3 bases, with 12 bases sitting between them. The CDR3 sequence: CASSTPETHYGYTF. The CDR3 DNA reads TGTGCCAGTAGTACCCCCGAGACGCACTATGGCTACACCTTC.

CDR3 region: CAWSVTRQTIPGYGYTF. The CDR3 DNA reads TGTGCCTGGAGTGTAACGCGACAGACGATCCCCGGCTATGGCTACACCTTC. This chain connects TRBV30 to TRBJ1-2, with D tentatively TRBD1 (5 bases). The CDR3 is made up of 17 amino acids. Germline assignment: CDR1 GTSNPN and CDR2 SVGIG (reference sequence). V lost 0 bases, J lost 4 bases, and 21 bases lay in between. Based on the CDR3 plus reference TRBV30 and TRBJ1-2, the full variable domain is SQTIHQWPATLVQPVGSPLSLECTVEGTSNPNLYWYRQAAGRGLQLLFYSVGIGQISSEVPQNLSASRPQDRQFILSSKKLLLSDSGFYLCAWSVTRQTIPGYGYTFGSGTRLTVV.

V and J are TRBV28 and TRBJ1-1; D remains unclear. This CDR3 is built from 14 residues. Per germline, CDR1 MDHEN and CDR2 SYDVKM. Trimming removed 4 bases at V and 7 bases at J, with 16 bases between. The CDR3, as DNA: TGTGCCAGCAGTTCAAGCCCCTCAGCCTTTGAAGCTTTCTTT. Its protein product is CASSSSPSAFEAFF. The full variable domain, in which reference TRBV28 and TRBJ1-1 provide the parts outside the CDR3, is DVKVTQSSRYLVKRTGEKVFLECVQDMDHENMFWYRQDPGLGLRLIYFSYDVKMKEKGDIPEGYSVSREKKERFSLILESASTNQTSMYLCASSSSPSAFEAFFGQGTRLTVV.

J is TRBJ1-2 and V is TRBV27, with 8 nucleotides matching TRBD1. The germline V gene encodes CDR1 MNHEY and CDR2 SMNVEV (reference sequence). This CDR3 region has 15 residues. The V and J ends lost 3 bases and 2 bases, in that order; junction bases with no gene match: 5. This CDR3 reads CASSFYRGVNYGYTF. CDR3 DNA sequence: TGTGCCAGCAGTTTTTACAGGGGGGTGAACTATGGCTACACCTTC.

The chain recombines TRBV11-2 with TRBJ2-2, with TRBD2 as a possible D gene (6 bases). CDR3 length: 15 amino acids. Looked up from germline, CDR1 is SGHAT and CDR2 is FQNNGV. V was cut by 7 bases and J by 0 bases, with 12 bases left in between. Written as DNA, the CDR3 is TGTGCCAGCACCCGTTCTAGCGCGAACACCGGGGAGCTGTTTTTT. Protein sequence: CASTRSSANTGELFF.

This clone occurred a few times. The chain joins TRBV19 to TRBJ1-5; D is unresolved. V lost 2 bases, J lost 1 base, and 9 bases lay in between. Looked up from germline, CDR1 is LNHDA and CDR2 is SQIVND (reference sequence). The length of the CDR3 is 15 residues. CDR3 in DNA: TGTGCCAGTAGTATAACCCGACGGAGCAATCAGCCCCAGCATTTT. Translating gives CASSITRRSNQPQHF.

The chain carries TRBV6-1 and TRBJ2-4; a weak D match, TRBD1 (5 bases). The V and J ends lost 0 bases and 6 bases respectively, with 15 bases between them. This CDR3 is 16 amino acids long. Germline V gives CDR1 MNHNS, CDR2 SASEGT. CDR3 region: CASSEAGLGRGNIQYF. As DNA, the CDR3 is TGTGCCAGCAGTGAAGCGGGTTTGGGGCGCGGAAACATTCAGTACTTC.

The rearrangement joins TRBV28 to TRBJ2-6, with D perhaps matching TRBD2 (6 bases). Germline V gene data show CDR1 as MDHEN and CDR2 as SYDVKM. CDR3 length: 15 amino acids. Between the trimmed V and J ends, which lost 4 bases and 4 bases, there was a span of 11 bases. CDR3 residues: CASSSPGVGANVLTF. The CDR3 region has the DNA TGTGCCAGCAGTTCCCCGGGGGTCGGGGCCAACGTCCTGACTTTC.

This rearrangement joins TRBV28 to TRBJ2-1; D unclear. V was clipped by 3 bases and J by 5 bases, with 8 bases between them. CDR1 is MDHEN and CDR2 is SYDVKM in the germline V gene. This CDR3 spans 13 amino acids. This CDR3 reads CASSFSQNNEQFF. In nucleotides, the CDR3 is TGTGCCAGCAGTTTTAGTCAGAACAATGAGCAGTTCTTC.

The rearrangement joins TRBV9 to TRBJ2-2; TRBD1 aligns across 7 bases. There are 18 residues in the CDR3. Germline CDR1 and CDR2: SGDLS and YYNGEE. J gave up 1 base and V 0 bases, and 9 bases lay outside the gene matches. This CDR3 reads CASSVATKGQRNTGELFF. CDR3 bases: TGTGCCAGCAGCGTAGCTACGAAGGGACAGAGGAACACCGGGGAGCTGTTTTTT.

This clone was seen a handful of times. The gene calls are TRBV27 and TRBJ1-2; D is unresolved. Trimming stripped 0 bases from V and 8 bases from J, with 10 bases between. There are 13 residues in the CDR3. From germline, CDR1 is MNHEY and CDR2 SMNVEV (reference sequence). The CDR3: CASSLSGSGGYTF. The CDR3 nucleotides read TGTGCCAGCAGTTTATCTGGGAGCGGGGGCTACACCTTC.